The 20 T cell receptor beta chains in this list originate from one sample, sequenced in a study of response to subunit inactivated influenza vaccine listed by TCRdb under 2018. Libraries were prepared through RT-PCR. The listed sequencing device is Illumina HiSeq 2500. TCRdb cleaned the public reads at Q25 with fastp, built clones with MiXCR and kept in-frame beta chains. All rows with the same CDR3 protein become a single entry with the most common DNA and genes. This sample comprises about 570,000 distinct CDR3 sequences, approximately 10% of them detected only once. Of the sample, about 11% falls within the top ten clones. This same sample was also part of a study on T cells expressing NK-cell markers. That second publication adds: 5'RACE template switching, by which a universal primer site and unique molecular identifiers were added, was used to make TCR beta cDNA libraries.

Material: PBMCs from blood, obtained on the day of vaccination. These receptors were obtained from a man over 45 who received an inactivated influenza vaccine. Donor details come from another sample of the same person, matched by shared clones.

In this sample, this clonotype turned up a few times. The rearrangement uses TRBV5-1 and TRBJ2-7; D gene ambiguous. Germline CDR1 SGHRS, CDR2 YFSETQ. V dropped 3 bases and J dropped 6 bases, with 7 bases sitting between them. This CDR3 spans 11 amino acids. The CDR3 protein is CASSSPAEQYF. The CDR3, as DNA: TGCGCCAGCAGCTCCCCTGCCGAGCAGTACTTC.

The chain is built from TRBV7-2 and TRBJ2-7; 9 bases line up with TRBD1. The CDR3 length is 14 residues. Looked up from germline, CDR1 is SGHTA and CDR2 is FQGNSA. V shed 6 bases and J 5 bases; nucleotides not matched to a gene: 8. CDR3 loop: CASSYGTGMHEQYF. CDR3 bases: TGTGCCAGCAGTTACGGGACAGGGATGCACGAGCAGTACTTC.

The chain links TRBV20-1 to TRBJ2-2; D gene ambiguous. This CDR3 comprises 13 residues. V lost 1 base to trimming and J lost 5 bases, with 8 bases between them. CDR1 and CDR2 (germline): DFQATT, SNEGSKA (reference sequence). CDR3 coding DNA: TGCAGTGCTAGAGTACGTGGGACCGGGGAGCTGTTTTTT. This encodes CSARVRGTGELFF.

This chain connects TRBV7-2 to TRBJ2-5; the D gene could be TRBD1 or TRBD2 (5 bases each). V shed 5 bases and J shed 0 bases, with 10 bases lying between them. The CDR3 is made up of 14 amino acids. The germline CDR1 and CDR2 sequences are SGHTA and FQGNSA. The CDR3 nucleotides read TGTGCCAGCAGCCCGGGACGGCACCAAGAGACCCAGTACTTC. Translating it yields CASSPGRHQETQYF.

There are many counts of this clonotype. The gene calls are TRBV10-3 and TRBJ2-5; D gene unclear. This CDR3 has 13 residues. Germline V gene data show CDR1 as ENHRY and CDR2 as SYGVKD. V gave up 3 bases and J gave up 4 bases, with 9 bases separating them. The CDR3: CAISDGMRETQYF. CDR3 nucleotide sequence: TGTGCCATCAGTGATGGGATGCGAGAGACCCAGTACTTC.

At least ten counts were recorded for this clonotype. The J gene is TRBJ2-1, the V gene TRBV24-1; 9 positions match TRBD1. The CDR3 covers 14 residues. The germline V gene encodes CDR1 KGHDR and CDR2 SFDVKD. The ends lost 3 bases at V and 8 bases at J; junction bases unmatched: 4. CDR3 DNA: TGTGCCACCAGTGATCCAACAGGGGGCTATGAGCAGTTCTTC. It is translated as CATSDPTGGYEQFF.

This clonotype was counted between two and nine times. This sequence joins TRBV3-1 and TRBJ2-3; the D is unclear. Trimming took 3 bases from V and 0 from J, leaving 7 bases between them. There are 14 residues in the CDR3. Germline loops: CDR1 LGHDT, CDR2 YNNKEL (reference sequence). The chain's CDR3 is CASSHLGSTDTQYF. The CDR3 region has the DNA TGTGCCAGCAGCCACCTTGGCAGCACAGATACGCAGTATTTT.

J is TRBJ2-7 and V is TRBV5-5; no firm D call. This CDR3 is built from 14 residues. Germline-derived CDR1 and CDR2 are SGHKS and YYEKEE (reference sequence). The V and J ends lost 5 bases and 2 bases respectively, with 14 bases between them. The CDR3 is CASRLRGSTYEQYF. CDR3 nucleotide sequence: TGTGCCAGCAGGTTAAGAGGCAGTACCTACGAGCAGTACTTC.

This clonotype occurred many times. The genes are TRBV2 and TRBJ2-2, with 9 bases aligning to TRBD1. Germline trimming cut 2 bases from V and 7 bases from J; bases unmatched to any gene: 8. This CDR3 has 16 amino acids. Per germline, CDR1 SNHLY and CDR2 FYNNEI. CDR3 DNA: TGTGCCAGCAGTGAATCTCCGGGACAGGGTATCGGGGAGCTGTTTTTT. Protein sequence: CASSESPGQGIGELFF.

The chain recombines TRBV12-3 or TRBV12-4 with TRBJ1-1; 7 nucleotides line up with TRBD1. This CDR3 comprises 14 residues. Germline trimming cut 0 bases from V and 4 bases from J; bases unmatched to any gene: 2. The CDR3 reads CASSLADRATEAFF. The CDR3 DNA follows: TGTGCCAGCAGTTTAGCAGACAGGGCCACTGAAGCTTTCTTT.

This clonotype has more than one count but fewer than ten. The genes are TRBV3-1 and TRBJ1-1, with 7 bases fitting TRBD1. The CDR3 has 14 residues. The V and J ends lost 4 bases and 4 bases, in that order; junction bases with no gene match: 6. The germline CDR1 and CDR2 sequences are LGHDT and YNNKEL (reference sequence). The CDR3 here is CASSPRQGGTEAFF. The CDR3 nucleotides read TGTGCCAGCAGCCCCCGACAGGGTGGCACTGAAGCTTTCTTT.

This clonotype was detected ten times or more. The chain uses TRBV18 and TRBJ2-5; D is possibly TRBD1 or TRBD2 (5 bases each). The germline V and J ends were trimmed by 2 bases and 4 bases, with 8 bases remaining between them. Germline CDR1 KGHSH, CDR2 LQKENI. This CDR3 contains 13 residues. CDR3 sequence reads: CASSPGTSETQYF. The CDR3 nucleotides are TGTGCCAGCTCACCAGGGACGTCAGAGACCCAGTACTTC.

The chain has TRBV27 and TRBJ1-5, with 9 bases lining up with TRBD1. Germline V gives CDR1 MNHEY, CDR2 SMNVEV (reference sequence). This CDR3 has 16 residues. After removal of 5 bases from V and 5 bases from J, the junction contained 10 bases not matched to a gene. The CDR3, as DNA: TGTGCCAGCAGTCTAACTACAGGGGGCATGGATCAGCCCCAGCATTTT. Its translation is CASSLTTGGMDQPQHF.

The table lists this clonotype with a few counts. The gene calls are TRBV5-4 and TRBJ1-2, with TRBD1 matching over 9 bases. This CDR3 has 13 amino acids. The V gene's germline CDR1 is SGHNT and CDR2 YYREEE (reference sequence). V shed 5 bases and J 6 bases; nucleotides not matched to a gene: 5. The CDR3 nucleotides read TGTGCCAGCAGTTCCACAGGGGGCAATGGCTACACCTTC. This encodes CASSSTGGNGYTF.

The rearrangement links TRBV7-8 to TRBJ2-7; 9 bases align to TRBD1. CDR3 size: 15 residues. V shed 1 base and J 7 bases; nucleotides not matched to a gene: 8. CDR1 is SGHVS, CDR2 FQNEAQ, per germline. The CDR3 spells CASSLEPGQGFEQYF. Written as DNA, the CDR3 is TGTGCCAGCAGCTTAGAGCCGGGACAGGGTTTTGAGCAGTACTTC.

This clonotype was seen many times. The chain has TRBV6-5 and TRBJ2-3; the match to TRBD2 covers 8 bases. The CDR3 covers 16 residues. Germline V gene data show CDR1 as MNHEY and CDR2 as SVGAGI. Trimming at V came to 0 bases and at J to 0 bases, leaving 2 bases not matched to a gene. CDR3 amino acids: CASSYSSGGSTDTQYF. The CDR3 region has the DNA TGTGCCAGCAGTTACTCAAGCGGGGGAAGCACAGATACGCAGTATTTT.

This clonotype was observed a few times. The rearrangement links TRBV6-1 to TRBJ2-6; D is perhaps TRBD1 (5 bases). CDR1 is MNHNS, CDR2 SASEGT, per germline. Trimming took 6 bases from V and 4 from J, leaving 13 bases between them. This CDR3 contains 15 residues. The CDR3 is CASSRGHQGANVLTF. The CDR3 coding sequence is TGTGCCAGCAGCCGAGGACATCAGGGGGCCAACGTCCTGACTTTC.

This clonotype was seen more than once but under ten times. This sequence joins TRBV4-3 and TRBJ2-3, with 8 bases that match TRBD1. Germline CDR1 is LGHNA and CDR2 is YSLEER. This CDR3 is built from 16 residues. Trimming cost V 3 bases and J 6 bases; bases outside gene matches: 11. The CDR3 sequence: CASSQKHRGYGDTQYF. The CDR3, as DNA: TGCGCCAGCAGCCAGAAACACAGGGGGTATGGGGATACGCAGTATTTT.

This chain joins TRBV20-1 and TRBJ2-5; TRBD1 aligns across 9 bases. Looked up from germline, CDR1 is DFQATT and CDR2 is SNEGSKA (reference sequence). The CDR3 is 14 amino acids. With 6 bases clipped from V and 0 bases from J, the junction kept 5 bases outside the gene matches. CDR3 sequence: CSAGQGFYQETQYF. The DNA of the CDR3 is TGCAGTGCGGGACAGGGTTTCTACCAAGAGACCCAGTACTTC.

A few counts support this clonotype. The chain employs TRBV7-2 and TRBJ1-3, with D possibly TRBD1 on 5 matching bases. V gave up 1 base and J gave up 2 bases, with 9 bases separating them. Germline values: CDR1 SGHTA, CDR2 FQGNSA. CDR3 length: 15 amino acids. CDR3 bases: TGTGCCAGCAGCTTAGTCGGGACGGCTGGAAACACCATATATTTT. It codes for CASSLVGTAGNTIYF.